The present TCR beta chain was sequenced within a study of blood T cell repertoires in COVID-19. Overall study context: Acute-phase and convalescent COVID-19 samples originated in the United States, Italy and Spain. PBMCs, B-cell-depleted T cells, or T cells provided the cDNA or gDNA that made up the material.

Original analysis: By means of reference gene primer amplification, nucleated cell counts were estimated. Sequencing used immunoSEQ multiplex PCR; TCRdb keeps in-frame clones, though not all of them. The V and J calls and clone size come from that table; D and trimming were worked out from the DNA. The sample consists of approximately 99,000 clones, more than 70% of them appearing once. The CDR3 consists of 15 residues. CDR1 is SGHRS and CDR2 is YFSETQ in the germline V gene. J lost 6 bases, V lost 1 base, and 4 bases had no gene match. The sequencing sample was made of peripheral blood. This TCR came from a woman aged 60-75 years in a cohort sampled during active or convalescent COVID-19. This chain uses TRBV5-1 with TRBJ1-6; 7 nucleotides line up with TRBD1. DNA of the CDR3: TGCGCCAGCAGCTTGTCGGGACAGCTTAATTCACCCCTCCACTTT. Encoded protein: CASSLSGQLNSPLHF.